A selection of T cell receptor beta chains follows, all from one sample in a study of cytomegalovirus exposure and HLA in healthy donors. The repertoire was sequenced with immunoSEQ multiplex PCR; TCRdb's copy has only in-frame clones and lacks some. The sample has 100,000 to 150,000 clones; roughly four fifths are singletons. The sequenced sample was PBMCs. These receptors were collected from a woman aged 55-70 years in good health and CMV-seropositive. Both conserved end residues are part of each CDR3. A D gene is named only where the DNA matches it firmly. Expanded clones are given a class, and other clones once, few, many or no size at all.

TRBV11-2	NA	TRBJ1-6	NA	CASSLARVDNSPLHF	TGTGCCAGCAGCTTAGCCAGGGTGGATAATTCACCCCTCCACTTT
TRBV6-5	few	TRBJ2-7	TRBD2	CASSGKLTSDHEQYF	TGTGCCAGCAGTGGCAAACTGACTAGCGACCACGAGCAGTACTTC
TRBV5-4	NA	TRBJ1-4	NA	CASSSAVATNEKLFF	TGTGCCAGCAGCTCCGCGGTTGCAACTAATGAAAAACTGTTTTTT
TRBV4-1	few	TRBJ2-3	NA	CASSRGESSTDTQYF	TGCGCCAGCAGCCGGGGGGAATCTAGCACAGATACGCAGTATTTT
TRBV4-3	few	TRBJ1-4	TRBD1	CASSQERGTGNEKLFF	TGCGCCAGCAGCCAAGAACGGGGGACAGGAAATGAAAAACTGTTTTTT
TRBV5-1	once	TRBJ1-1	TRBD1	CASNLQKGQGVGGTEAFF	TGCGCCAGCAACTTACAAAAGGGACAGGGGGTCGGAGGCACTGAAGCTTTCTTT
TRBV18	NA	TRBJ2-3	TRBD2	CASSPSLSVAGGPGTDTQYF	TGTGCCAGCTCACCGAGCCTGTCGGTAGCGGGGGGGCCAGGCACAGATACGCAGTATTTT
TRBV27	NA	TRBJ1-5	NA	CASSLWSSSNQPQHF	TGTGCCAGCAGTTTATGGTCTAGTAGCAATCAGCCCCAGCATTTT
TRBV5-4	NA	TRBJ2-2	NA	CASSLAGETGELFF	TGTGCCAGCAGCTTGGCGGGAGAAACCGGGGAGCTGTTTTTT
TRBV5-6	NA	TRBJ2-1	TRBD2	CASSLGLAGNEQFF	TGTGCCAGCAGCTTGGGACTAGCAGGCAATGAGCAGTTCTTC
TRBV18	few	TRBJ1-2	NA	CASSLIPGTGMGYGYTF	TGTGCCAGCTCACTAATCCCGGGAACAGGGATGGGGTATGGCTACACCTTC
TRBV2	NA	TRBJ2-1	TRBD2	CASTPGRVDNEQFF	TGTGCCAGCACCCCAGGGAGGGTCGACAATGAGCAGTTCTTC
TRBV7-2	NA	TRBJ1-1	NA	CASSFSGLTEAFF	TGTGCCAGCAGCTTTTCCGGGTTAACTGAAGCTTTCTTT
TRBV7-6	NA	TRBJ2-2	TRBD2	CASSRASGGELFF	TGTGCCAGCAGCCGGGCTAGCGGCGGGGAGCTGTTTTTT
TRBV27	NA	TRBJ2-1	TRBD1	CASSDRGLYEQFF	TGTGCCAGCTCGGACAGGGGATTGTATGAGCAGTTCTTC
TRBV11-2	NA	TRBJ2-5	NA	CASSYHGGETQYF	TGTGCCAGCAGCTACCACGGAGGAGAGACCCAGTACTTC
TRBV19	NA	TRBJ2-2	TRBD2	CASMEGLAGGPWTGELFF	TGTGCCAGTATGGAGGGGCTAGCGGGAGGGCCTTGGACCGGGGAGCTGTTTTTT
TRBV6-1	few	TRBJ1-5	NA	CASSEAGVQPQHF	TGTGCCAGCAGTGAAGCAGGGGTTCAGCCCCAGCATTTT
TRBV12-5	NA	TRBJ2-1	TRBD2	CASGSPGLASYNEQFF	TGTGCTAGTGGTTCGCCGGGACTAGCCTCCTACAATGAGCAGTTCTTC
TRBV7-2	NA	TRBJ2-2	NA	CASSLVVRELFF	TGTGCCAGCAGCTTAGTGGTCAGAGAGCTGTTTTTT
TRBV7-3	NA	TRBJ1-1	NA	CASSQSHRNTEAFF	TGTGCCAGCAGCCAATCCCACAGGAACACTGAAGCTTTCTTT
TRBV27	NA	TRBJ2-7	NA	CASSLTPRPGEQYF	TGTGCCAGCAGTTTAACTCCCAGACCCGGGGAGCAGTACTTC
TRBV7-2	NA	TRBJ1-2	TRBD1	CASSLVLGQVGGYTF	TGTGCCAGCAGCTTAGTTCTCGGACAGGTGGGTGGCTACACCTTC
TRBV4-1	few	TRBJ1-6	TRBD1	CASSQVVTGVNSPLHF	TGCGCCAGCAGCCAAGTTGTGACAGGGGTGAATTCACCCCTCCACTTT
TRBV29-1	few	TRBJ1-1	TRBD1	CSVGTGVIGNTEAFF	TGCAGCGTAGGGACAGGGGTTATCGGGAACACTGAAGCTTTCTTT
TRBV9	NA	TRBJ1-2	NA	CASSPQGLYGYTF	TGTGCCAGCAGCCCTCAGGGACTCTATGGCTACACCTTC
TRBV7-3	NA	TRBJ2-3	TRBD2	CASSLRSGRDTDTQYF	TGTGCCAGCAGCTTAAGGAGCGGGAGAGACACAGATACGCAGTATTTT
TRBV4-2	NA	TRBJ2-1	TRBD2	CASSQDPSGGAGEQFF	TGTGCCAGCAGCCAAGACCCTAGCGGGGGGGCCGGTGAGCAGTTCTTC
TRBV5-1	NA	TRBJ1-5	TRBD1	CASSLDTGESQPQHF	TGCGCCAGCAGCTTGGACACAGGGGAGTCTCAGCCCCAGCATTTT
TRBV27	NA	TRBJ1-1	TRBD1	CASSLGVGRGKNTEAFF	TGTGCCAGCAGTTTAGGAGTAGGCAGGGGGAAGAACACTGAAGCTTTCTTT
TRBV4-2	NA	TRBJ1-1	NA	CASSQVNRRSAGGNTEAFF	TGTGCCAGCAGCCAAGTTAATCGGAGGAGCGCGGGGGGGAACACTGAAGCTTTCTTT
TRBV27	NA	TRBJ2-3	TRBD1	CAINDRAADTQYF	TGTGCCATCAACGACAGGGCCGCAGATACGCAGTATTTT